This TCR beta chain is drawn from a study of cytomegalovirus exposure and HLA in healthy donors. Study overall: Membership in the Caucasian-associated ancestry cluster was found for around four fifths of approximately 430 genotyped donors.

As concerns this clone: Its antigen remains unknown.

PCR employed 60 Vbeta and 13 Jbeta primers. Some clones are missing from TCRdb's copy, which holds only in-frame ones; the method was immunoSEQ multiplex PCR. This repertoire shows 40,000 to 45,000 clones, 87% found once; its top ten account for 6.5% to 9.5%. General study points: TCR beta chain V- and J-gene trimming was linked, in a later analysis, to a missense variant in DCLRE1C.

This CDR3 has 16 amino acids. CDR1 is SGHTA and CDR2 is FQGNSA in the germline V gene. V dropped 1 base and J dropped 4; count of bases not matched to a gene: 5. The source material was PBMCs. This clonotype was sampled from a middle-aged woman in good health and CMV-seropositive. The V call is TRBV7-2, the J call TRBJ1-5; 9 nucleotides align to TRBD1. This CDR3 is CASSLGDRVWNQPQHF. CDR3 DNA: TGTGCCAGCAGCTTAGGGGACAGGGTATGGAATCAGCCCCAGCATTTT. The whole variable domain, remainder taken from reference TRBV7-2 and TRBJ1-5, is GAGVSQSPSNKVTEKGKDVELRCDPISGHTALYWYRQSLGQGLEFLIYFQGNSAPDKSGLPSDRFSAERTGGSVSTLTIQRTQQEDSAVYLCASSLGDRVWNQPQHFGDGTRLSIL.